A selection of T cell receptor beta chains follows, all from one sample in a study of blood T cell repertoires in COVID-19. Only in-frame clones appear in the TCRdb table, and some are missing; sequencing was by immunoSEQ multiplex PCR. The repertoire consists of some 61,000 clones, with about nine tenths occurring once and the leading ten covering about 8.3%. The sample comprised peripheral blood. The receptors originated from a man in his thirties or forties with acute or convalescent COVID-19. Both conserved end residues are part of each CDR3. Each record gives: J gene, clone size, V gene, D gene, CDR3 DNA, CDR3 protein. A D gene is named only where the DNA matches it firmly. Where a row states a size, it is once, few, many or the class of an expanded clone; other rows omit it.

TRBJ2-5 . TRBV10-1 . TGCGCCAGCAGTGAGAGGCTCAGGCCCCGTCTAGCCCAAGAGACCCAGTACTTC CASSERLRPRLAQETQYF
TRBJ2-5 . TRBV6-1 TRBD2 TGTGCCAGCCGACGGGGGGAACAAGAGACCCAGTACTTC CASRRGEQETQYF
TRBJ2-2 . TRBV9 . TGTGCCAGCAGCGACACCTCGAACACCGGGGAGCTGTTTTTT CASSDTSNTGELFF
TRBJ2-1 . TRBV18 TRBD2 TGTGCCAGCTCACCATCTAGCGGAGACAATGAGCAGTTCTTC CASSPSSGDNEQFF
TRBJ1-5 . TRBV10-1 . TGCGCCAGCAGTTCTAACGCCAATCCTAAGTCCCAGCATTTT CASSSNANPKSQHF
TRBJ2-7 . TRBV3-1/TRBV3-2 TRBD1 TGTGCCAGCAGGCCCAAGACAGGGGGAAACGAGCAGTACTTC CASRPKTGGNEQYF
TRBJ2-3 . TRBV28 . TGTGCCAGCAGTTCCCGAGGAGGGGCGGTTTCTACGCAGTATTTT CASSSRGGAVSTQYF
TRBJ2-5 . TRBV18 . TGTGCCAGCTCCCCAGGCTCTGGGCGAGAGACCCAGTACTTC CASSPGSGRETQYF
TRBJ1-2 . TRBV18 . TGTGCCAGCTCACCACCTTTACTCAGGGGCGCCGATGGCTACACCTTC CASSPPLLRGADGYTF
TRBJ2-6 . TRBV6-2/TRBV6-3 TRBD1 TGTGCCAGCAGTGGGACAGGGTTAGGGGCCAACGTCCTGACTTTC CASSGTGLGANVLTF
TRBJ2-1 once TRBV7-2 . TGTGCCAGCAGCTCCCGGGTTAGCTCCTACAATGAGCAGTTCTTC CASSSRVSSYNEQFF
TRBJ2-3 . TRBV19 TRBD1 TGTGCCAGTAGTATGACAGGGGGCACAGATACGCAGTATTTT CASSMTGGTDTQYF
TRBJ2-7 once TRBV28 . TGTGCCAGCAGAACCCCCCAGGGGCACAGGGAGCAGTACTTC CASRTPQGHREQYF
TRBJ1-2 . TRBV4-1 . TGCGCCAGCAGCGGGTTCAGGGGTGGTGGCTACACCTTC CASSGFRGGGYTF
TRBJ1-2 . TRBV5-1 TRBD1 TGCGCCAGCAGCGGACAGGGGCGTAACTATGGCTACACCTTC CASSGQGRNYGYTF
TRBJ2-7 . TRBV12-3/TRBV12-4 . TGTGCCAGCAGTTTGGGCAACTCCTACGAGCAGTACTTC CASSLGNSYEQYF
TRBJ2-5 . TRBV29-1 . TGCAGCGTTGAGGCCCAGGGGACCCAAGAGACCCAGTACTTC CSVEAQGTQETQYF